This T cell receptor (beta chain) was profiled in a study of vaccination effects on CD4 cells after COVID-19. Following an approximately ten-day culture, CD4+ T cells were purified. Generated by immunoSEQ multiplex PCR, the TCRdb table keeps only in-frame clones and is missing some. The table has tens of thousands of clones, roughly 80% seen once. The germline V gene encodes CDR1 LNHNV and CDR2 YYDKDF (reference sequence). The CDR3 length is 15 residues. V was trimmed by 3 bases and J by 5 bases, leaving 14 bases between them. As regards this clone: The target antigen is unknown.

This TCR derives from a human donor who received a COVID-19 vaccine. This sample comprised CD4+ T cells from PBMCs cultured without peptide, obtained before COVID-19 vaccination. The chain has TRBV15 and TRBJ1-5; D unclear. The CDR3 sequence: CATSRAVGMDQPQHF. CDR3 in DNA: TGTGCCACCAGCAGGGCGGTTGGAATGGATCAGCCCCAGCATTTT.